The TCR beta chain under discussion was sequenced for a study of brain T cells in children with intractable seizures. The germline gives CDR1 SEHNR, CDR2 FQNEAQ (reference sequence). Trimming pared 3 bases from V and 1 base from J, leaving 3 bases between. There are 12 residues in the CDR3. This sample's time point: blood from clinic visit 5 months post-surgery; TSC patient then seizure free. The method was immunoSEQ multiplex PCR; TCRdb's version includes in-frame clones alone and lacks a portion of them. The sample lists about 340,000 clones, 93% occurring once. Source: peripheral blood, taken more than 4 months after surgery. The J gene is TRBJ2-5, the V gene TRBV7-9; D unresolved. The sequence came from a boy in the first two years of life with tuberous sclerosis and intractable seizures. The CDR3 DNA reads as TGTGCCAGCAGCTTCGCCCAAGAGACCCAGTACTTC. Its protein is CASSFAQETQYF.